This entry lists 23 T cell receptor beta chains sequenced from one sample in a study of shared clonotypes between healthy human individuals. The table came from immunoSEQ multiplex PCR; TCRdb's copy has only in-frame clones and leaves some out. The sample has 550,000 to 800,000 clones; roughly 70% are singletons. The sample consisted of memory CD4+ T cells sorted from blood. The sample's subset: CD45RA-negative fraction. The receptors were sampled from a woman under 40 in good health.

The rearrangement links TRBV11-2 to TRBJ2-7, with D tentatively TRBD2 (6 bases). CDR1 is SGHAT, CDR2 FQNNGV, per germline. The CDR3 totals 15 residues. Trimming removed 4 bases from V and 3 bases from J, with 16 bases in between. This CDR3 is CASSSARGRNYEQYF. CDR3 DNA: TGTGCCAGCAGCTCTGCGCGGGGTAGAAACTACGAGCAGTACTTC.

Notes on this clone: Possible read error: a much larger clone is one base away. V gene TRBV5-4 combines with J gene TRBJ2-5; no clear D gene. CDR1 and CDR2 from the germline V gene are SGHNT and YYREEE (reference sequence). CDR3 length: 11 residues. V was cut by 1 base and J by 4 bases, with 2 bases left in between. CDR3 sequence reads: CASSLLETQYF. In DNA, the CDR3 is TGTGCCAGCAGCTTGTTAGAGACCCAGTACTTC.

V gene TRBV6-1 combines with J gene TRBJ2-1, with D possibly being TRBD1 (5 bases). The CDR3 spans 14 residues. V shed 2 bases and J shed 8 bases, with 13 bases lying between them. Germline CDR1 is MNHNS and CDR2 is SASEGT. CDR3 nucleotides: TGTGCCAGCAGTGAAAGGGGCAGGCACGATGAGCAGTTCTTC. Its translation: CASSERGRHDEQFF.

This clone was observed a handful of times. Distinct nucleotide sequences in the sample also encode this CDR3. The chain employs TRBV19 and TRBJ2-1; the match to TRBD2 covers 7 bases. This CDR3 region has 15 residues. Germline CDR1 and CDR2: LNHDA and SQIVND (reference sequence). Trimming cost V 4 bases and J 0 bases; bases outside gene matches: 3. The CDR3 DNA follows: TGTGCCAGTAGTAAGCGGGAAAGCTCCTACAATGAGCAGTTCTTC. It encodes CASSKRESSYNEQFF.

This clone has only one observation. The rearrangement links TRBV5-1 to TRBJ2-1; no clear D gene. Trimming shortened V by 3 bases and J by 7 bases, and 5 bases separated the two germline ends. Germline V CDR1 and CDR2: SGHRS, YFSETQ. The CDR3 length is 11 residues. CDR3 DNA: TGCGCCAGCAGCTACAAGAATGAGCAGTTCTTC. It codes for CASSYKNEQFF.

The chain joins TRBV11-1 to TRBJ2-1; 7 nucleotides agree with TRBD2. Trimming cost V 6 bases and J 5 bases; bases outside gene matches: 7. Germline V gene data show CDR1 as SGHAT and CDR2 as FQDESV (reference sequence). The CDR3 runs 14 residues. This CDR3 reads CASSRLADNNEQFF. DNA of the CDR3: TGTGCCAGCAGTCGGCTAGCGGACAACAATGAGCAGTTCTTC. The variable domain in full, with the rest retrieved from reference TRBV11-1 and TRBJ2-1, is EAEVAQSPRYKITEKSQAVAFWCDPISGHATLYWYRQILGQGPELLVQFQDESVVDDSQLPKDRFSAERLKGVDSTLKIQPAELGDSAMYLCASSRLADNNEQFFGPGTRLTVL.

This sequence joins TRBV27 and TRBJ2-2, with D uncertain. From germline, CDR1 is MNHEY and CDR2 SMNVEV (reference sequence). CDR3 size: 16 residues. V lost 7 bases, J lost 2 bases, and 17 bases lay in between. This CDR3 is CASTSFLERNTGELFF. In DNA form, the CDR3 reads TGTGCCAGCACCTCCTTTCTCGAGAGAAACACCGGGGAGCTGTTTTTT.

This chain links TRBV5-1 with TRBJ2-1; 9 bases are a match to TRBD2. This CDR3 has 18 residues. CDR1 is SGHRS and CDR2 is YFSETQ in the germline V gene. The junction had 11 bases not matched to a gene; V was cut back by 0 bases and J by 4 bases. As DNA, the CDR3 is TGCGCCAGCAGCTTGGGGCTAGCGGGACGCCGTTTATACAATGAGCAGTTCTTC. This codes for CASSLGLAGRRLYNEQFF.

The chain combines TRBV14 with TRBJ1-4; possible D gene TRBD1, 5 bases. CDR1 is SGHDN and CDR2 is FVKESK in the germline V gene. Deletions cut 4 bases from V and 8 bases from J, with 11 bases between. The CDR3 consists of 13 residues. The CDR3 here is CASSPGHIEKLFF. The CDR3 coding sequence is TGTGCCAGCAGCCCCGGACATATAGAAAAACTGTTTTTT.

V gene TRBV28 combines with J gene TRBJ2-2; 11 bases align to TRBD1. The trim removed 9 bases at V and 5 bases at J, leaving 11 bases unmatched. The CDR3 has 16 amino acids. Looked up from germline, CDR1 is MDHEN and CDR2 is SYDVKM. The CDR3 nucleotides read TGTGCCAGTTCTTCCTCCGGGACAGGGGGGACCGGGGAGCTGTTTTTT. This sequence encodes CASSSSGTGGTGELFF.

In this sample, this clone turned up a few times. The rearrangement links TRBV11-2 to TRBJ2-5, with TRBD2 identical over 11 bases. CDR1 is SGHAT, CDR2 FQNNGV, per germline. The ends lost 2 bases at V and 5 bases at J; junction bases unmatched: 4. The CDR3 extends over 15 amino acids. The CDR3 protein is CASSLRTSGSETQYF. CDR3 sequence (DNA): TGTGCCAGCAGCTTACGCACTAGCGGGAGTGAGACCCAGTACTTC.

The CDR3, as DNA: TGTGCCAGCAGTTTGACAGAAGATCAGCCCCAGCATTTT. This sequence encodes CASSLTEDQPQHF. The V and J genes are TRBV2 and TRBJ1-5; TRBD1 might be the D (5 bases). Deletions cut 5 bases from V and 5 bases from J, with 10 bases between. Germline lookup yields CDR1 SNHLY and CDR2 FYNNEI. This CDR3 has 13 residues.

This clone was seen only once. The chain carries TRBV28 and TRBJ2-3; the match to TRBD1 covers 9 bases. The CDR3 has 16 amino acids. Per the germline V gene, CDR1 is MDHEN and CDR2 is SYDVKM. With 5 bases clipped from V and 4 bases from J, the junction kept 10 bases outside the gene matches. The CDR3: CASSDWTGDGADTQYF. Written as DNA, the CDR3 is TGTGCCAGCAGTGATTGGACAGGGGACGGCGCAGATACGCAGTATTTT.

The CDR3 DNA is TGCACCAGCAGCCAAGATCGACGTCGGGGGACTGGGGGGGAAGAGACCCAGTACTTC. It yields the protein CTSSQDRRRGTGGEETQYF. The chain employs TRBV1 and TRBJ2-5; the table's D gene call, TRBD2, was not cross checked with the DNA. TRBV1 is a listed pseudogene. CDR3 length: 19 residues.

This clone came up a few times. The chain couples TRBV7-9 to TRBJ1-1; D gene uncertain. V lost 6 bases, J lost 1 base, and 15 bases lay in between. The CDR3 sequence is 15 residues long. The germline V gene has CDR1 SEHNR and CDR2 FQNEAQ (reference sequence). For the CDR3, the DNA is TGTGCCAGCAGACCTAGGGCACAGCCGAACACTGAAGCTTTCTTT. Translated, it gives CASRPRAQPNTEAFF.

Written as DNA, the CDR3 is TGCAGCGCTCTCGTTGGGGGAGGAACAGATACGCAGTATTTT. It specifies CSALVGGGTDTQYF. The rearrangement joins TRBV29-1 to TRBJ2-3; tentative D call: TRBD2 (6 bases). The V and J ends lost 7 bases and 3 bases respectively, with 17 bases between them. The CDR3 covers 14 residues. Germline assignment: CDR1 SQVTM and CDR2 ANQGSEA.

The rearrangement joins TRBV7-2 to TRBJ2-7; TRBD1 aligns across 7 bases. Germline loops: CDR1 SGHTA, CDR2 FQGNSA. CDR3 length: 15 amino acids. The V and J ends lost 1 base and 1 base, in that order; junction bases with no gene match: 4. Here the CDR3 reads CASSLDARGSYEQYF. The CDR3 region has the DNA TGTGCCAGCAGCTTAGATGCCAGGGGGTCCTACGAGCAGTACTTC.

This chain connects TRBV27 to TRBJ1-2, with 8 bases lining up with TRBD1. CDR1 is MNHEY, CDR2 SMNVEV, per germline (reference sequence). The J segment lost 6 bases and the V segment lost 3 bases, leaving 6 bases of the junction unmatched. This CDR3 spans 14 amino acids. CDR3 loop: CASSFQDRGHGYTF. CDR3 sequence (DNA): TGTGCCAGCAGTTTCCAAGACAGGGGCCATGGCTACACCTTC.

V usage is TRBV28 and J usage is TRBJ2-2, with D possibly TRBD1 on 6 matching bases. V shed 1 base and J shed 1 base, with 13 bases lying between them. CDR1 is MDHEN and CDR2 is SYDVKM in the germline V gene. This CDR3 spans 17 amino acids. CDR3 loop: CASSLLFRTVNTGELFF. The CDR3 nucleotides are TGTGCCAGCAGTTTATTATTTAGGACAGTGAACACCGGGGAGCTGTTTTTT. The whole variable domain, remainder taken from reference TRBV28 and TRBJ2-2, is DVKVTQSSRYLVKRTGEKVFLECVQDMDHENMFWYRQDPGLGLRLIYFSYDVKMKEKGDIPEGYSVSREKKERFSLILESASTNQTSMYLCASSLLFRTVNTGELFFGEGSRLTVL.

CDR3 in amino acids: CATRRAGNTEAFF. As DNA, the CDR3 is TGTGCCACCCGGCGGGCAGGAAACACTGAAGCTTTCTTT. V usage is TRBV15 and J usage is TRBJ1-1, with D unclear. The CDR3 loop spans 13 amino acids. The germline V gene encodes CDR1 LNHNV and CDR2 YYDKDF (reference sequence). V shed 8 bases and J shed 2 bases, with 12 bases lying between them.

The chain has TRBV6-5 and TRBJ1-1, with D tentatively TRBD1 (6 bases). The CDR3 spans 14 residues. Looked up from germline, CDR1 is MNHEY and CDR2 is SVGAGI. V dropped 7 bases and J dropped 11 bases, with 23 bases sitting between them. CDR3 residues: CASIDRTQGIVAFF. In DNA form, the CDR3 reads TGTGCCAGCATCGACCGGACCCAGGGGATAGTCGCTTTCTTT.

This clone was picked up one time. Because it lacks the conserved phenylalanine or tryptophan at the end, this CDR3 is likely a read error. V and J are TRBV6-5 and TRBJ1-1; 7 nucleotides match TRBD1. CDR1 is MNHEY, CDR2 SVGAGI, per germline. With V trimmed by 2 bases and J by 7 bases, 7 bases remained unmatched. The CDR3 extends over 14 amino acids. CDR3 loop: CASSYLARGFEAFL. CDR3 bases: TGTGCCAGCAGTTACCTAGCCAGGGGGTTTGAAGCTTTCCTT.

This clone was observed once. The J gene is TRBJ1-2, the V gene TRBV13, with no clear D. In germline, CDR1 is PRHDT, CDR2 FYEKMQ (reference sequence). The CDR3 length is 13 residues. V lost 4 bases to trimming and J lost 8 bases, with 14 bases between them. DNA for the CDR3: TGTGCCAGCAGCTACGGACGCTCCTTGGGCTACACCTTC. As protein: CASSYGRSLGYTF. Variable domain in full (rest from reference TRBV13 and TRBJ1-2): AAGVIQSPRHLIKEKRETATLKCYPIPRHDTVYWYQQGPGQDPQFLISFYEKMQSDKGSIPDRFSAQQFSDYHSELNMSSLELGDSALYFCASSYGRSLGYTFGSGTRLTVV.